This T cell receptor beta chain derives from a study of naive CD8 T cells in extremely preterm neonates. Notes on the study in general: Preterm samples differed in productive template counts; sample size was small. Relative to older groups, preterm infants had shorter, less trimmed CDR3s with fewer N additions.

Blood donors were healthy children aged about 16-56 months and healthy nonsmoking adults. Germline lookup yields CDR1 MNHNS and CDR2 SASEGT. V lost 2 bases, J lost 1 base, and 16 bases stayed unmatched. This CDR3 comprises 19 residues. Repertoires were generated with immunoSEQ multiplex PCR, while TCRdb's copy carries only in-frame clones and drops some. This repertoire shows about 7,900 clones, approximately 97% found once; its top ten account for 2.5% to 3%. Details on this clone: Antigen: not known.

The sample comprised naive CD8+ T cells from blood. This TCR was recovered from a human donor in good health. V and J are TRBV6-1 and TRBJ1-1; 7 bases line up with TRBD1. Here the CDR3 DNA reads TGTGCCAGCAGTGAACCCGACGACAGGGCTGGGCGGCCGAACACTGAAGCTTTCTTT. Residues: CASSEPDDRAGRPNTEAFF.